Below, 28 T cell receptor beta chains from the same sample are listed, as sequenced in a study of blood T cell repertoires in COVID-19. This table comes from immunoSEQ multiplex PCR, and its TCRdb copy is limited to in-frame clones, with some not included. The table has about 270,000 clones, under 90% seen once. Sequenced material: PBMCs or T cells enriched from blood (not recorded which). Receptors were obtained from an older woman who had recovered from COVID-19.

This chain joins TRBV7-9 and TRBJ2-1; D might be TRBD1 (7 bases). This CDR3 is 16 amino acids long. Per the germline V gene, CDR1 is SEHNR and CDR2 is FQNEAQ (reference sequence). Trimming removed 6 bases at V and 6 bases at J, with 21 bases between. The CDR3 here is CASRPAGTVLSNEQFF. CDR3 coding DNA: TGTGCCAGCAGACCGGCGGGGACAGTGCTGTCCAATGAGCAGTTCTTC.

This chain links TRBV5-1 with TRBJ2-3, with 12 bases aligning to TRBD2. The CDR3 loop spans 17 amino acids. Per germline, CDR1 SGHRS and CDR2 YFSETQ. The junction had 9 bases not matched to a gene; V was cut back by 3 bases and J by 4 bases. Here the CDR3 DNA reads TGCGCCAGCAGCTCCCTACCGACTAGCGGGGGTTCAGATACGCAGTATTTT. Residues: CASSSLPTSGGSDTQYF.

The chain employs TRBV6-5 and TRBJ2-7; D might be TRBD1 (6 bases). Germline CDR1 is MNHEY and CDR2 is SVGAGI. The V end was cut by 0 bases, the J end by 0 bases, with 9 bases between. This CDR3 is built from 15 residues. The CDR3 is CASSYSKQGSYEQYF. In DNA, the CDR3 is TGTGCCAGCAGTTACTCGAAACAGGGCTCCTACGAGCAGTACTTC.

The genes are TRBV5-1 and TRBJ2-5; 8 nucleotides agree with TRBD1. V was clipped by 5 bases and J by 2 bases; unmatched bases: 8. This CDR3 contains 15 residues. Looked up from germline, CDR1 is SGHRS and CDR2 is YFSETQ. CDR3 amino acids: CASSWGQVLQETQYF. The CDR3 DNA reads TGCGCCAGCAGTTGGGGACAGGTCTTACAAGAGACCCAGTACTTC.

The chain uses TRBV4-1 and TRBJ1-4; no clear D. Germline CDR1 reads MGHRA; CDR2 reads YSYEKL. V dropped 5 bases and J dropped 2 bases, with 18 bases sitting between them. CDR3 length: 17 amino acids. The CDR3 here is CASSETLRGRTNEKLFF. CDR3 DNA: TGCGCCAGCAGCGAAACTCTTCGCGGGAGGACTAATGAAAAACTGTTTTTT.

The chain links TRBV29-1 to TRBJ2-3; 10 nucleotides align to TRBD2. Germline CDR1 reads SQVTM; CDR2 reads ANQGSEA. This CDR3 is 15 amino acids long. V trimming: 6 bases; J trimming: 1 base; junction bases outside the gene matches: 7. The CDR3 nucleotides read TGCAGCGTGGCAAGGGGGACTAGCGGCACAGATACGCAGTATTTT. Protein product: CSVARGTSGTDTQYF.

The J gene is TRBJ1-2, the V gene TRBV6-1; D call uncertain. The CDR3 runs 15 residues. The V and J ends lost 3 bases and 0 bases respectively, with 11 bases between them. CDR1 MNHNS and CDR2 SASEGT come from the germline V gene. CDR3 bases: TGTGCCAGCAGTGACCCCTATATAGCTAACTATGGCTACACCTTC. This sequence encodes CASSDPYIANYGYTF.

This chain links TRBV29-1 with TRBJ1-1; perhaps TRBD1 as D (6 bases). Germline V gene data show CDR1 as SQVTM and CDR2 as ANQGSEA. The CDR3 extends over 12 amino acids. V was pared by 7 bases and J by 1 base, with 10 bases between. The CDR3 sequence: CSGDKQNTEAFF. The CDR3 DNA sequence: TGCAGCGGGGACAAACAGAACACTGAAGCTTTCTTT.

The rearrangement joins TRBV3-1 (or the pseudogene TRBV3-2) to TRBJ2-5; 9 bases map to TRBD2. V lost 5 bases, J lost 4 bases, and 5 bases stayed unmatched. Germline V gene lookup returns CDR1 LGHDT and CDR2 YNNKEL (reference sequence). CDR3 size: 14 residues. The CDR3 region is CASSGSGSGETQYF. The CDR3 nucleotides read TGTGCCAGCAGCGGTAGCGGGAGCGGAGAGACCCAGTACTTC.

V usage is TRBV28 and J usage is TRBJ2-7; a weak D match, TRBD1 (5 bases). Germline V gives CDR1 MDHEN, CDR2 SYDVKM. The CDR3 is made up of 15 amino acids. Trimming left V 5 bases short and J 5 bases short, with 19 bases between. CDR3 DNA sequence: TGTGCCAGCAGTCCCTCGACAGAGCCCCTACACGAGCAGTACTTC. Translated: CASSPSTEPLHEQYF.

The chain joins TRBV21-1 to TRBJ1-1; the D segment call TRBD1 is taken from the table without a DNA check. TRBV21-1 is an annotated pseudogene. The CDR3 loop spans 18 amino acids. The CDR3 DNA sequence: TGTGCCAGCAGCAGAAAAGGAAAGCCTTACAGGGGGTGTCCTGAAGCTTTCTTT. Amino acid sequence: CASSRKGKPYRGCPEAFF.

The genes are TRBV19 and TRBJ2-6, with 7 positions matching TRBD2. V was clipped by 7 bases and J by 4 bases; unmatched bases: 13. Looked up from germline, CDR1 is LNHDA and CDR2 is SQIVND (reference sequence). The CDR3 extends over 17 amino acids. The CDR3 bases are TGTGCCAGTAAACCATCGACTAGCTCGAGGGGGGCCAACGTCCTGACTTTC. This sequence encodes CASKPSTSSRGANVLTF.

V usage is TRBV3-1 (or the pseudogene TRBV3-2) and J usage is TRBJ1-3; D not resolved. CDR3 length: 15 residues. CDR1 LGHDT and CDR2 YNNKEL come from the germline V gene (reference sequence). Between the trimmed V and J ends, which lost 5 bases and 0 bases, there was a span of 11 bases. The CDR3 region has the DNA TGTGCCAGCAGCTACCGGAGCTCCTCTGGAAACACCATATATTTT. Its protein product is CASSYRSSSGNTIYF.

CDR3 bases: TGCGCCAGCAGTCCGGGGGACAGACCCACGCAGTATTTT. This sequence encodes CASSPGDRPTQYF. The chain couples TRBV10-1 to TRBJ2-3; maybe TRBD1 (7 bases). V lost 5 bases and J lost 9, with 15 bases in between. The CDR3 spans 13 residues. From germline, CDR1 is WNHNN and CDR2 SYGVQD (reference sequence).

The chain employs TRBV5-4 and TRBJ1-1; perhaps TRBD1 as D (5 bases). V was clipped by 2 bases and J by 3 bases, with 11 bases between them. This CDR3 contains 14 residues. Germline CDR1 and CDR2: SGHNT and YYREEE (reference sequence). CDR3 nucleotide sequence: TGTGCCAGCAGCTTTAATAGGGGTTACACTGAAGCTTTCTTT. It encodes CASSFNRGYTEAFF.

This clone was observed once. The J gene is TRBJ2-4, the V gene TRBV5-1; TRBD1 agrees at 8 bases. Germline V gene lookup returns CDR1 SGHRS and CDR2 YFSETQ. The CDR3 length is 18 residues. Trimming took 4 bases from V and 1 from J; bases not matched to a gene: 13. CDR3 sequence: CASSLGTGDSLAKNIQYF. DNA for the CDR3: TGCGCCAGCAGCCTCGGGACAGGCGATTCACTGGCCAAAAACATTCAGTACTTC. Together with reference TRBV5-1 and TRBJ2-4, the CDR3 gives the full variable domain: KAGVTQTPRYLIKTRGQQVTLSCSPISGHRSVSWYQQTPGQGLQFLFEYFSETQRNKGNFPGRFSGRQFSNSRSEMNVSTLELGDSALYLCASSLGTGDSLAKNIQYFGAGTRLSVL.

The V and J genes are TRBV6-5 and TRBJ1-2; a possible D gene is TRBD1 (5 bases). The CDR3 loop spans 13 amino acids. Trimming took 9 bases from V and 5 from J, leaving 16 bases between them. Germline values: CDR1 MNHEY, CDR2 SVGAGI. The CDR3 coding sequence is TGTGCCAGTAAAAGGGACTTAGGATATGGCTACACCTTC. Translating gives CASKRDLGYGYTF.

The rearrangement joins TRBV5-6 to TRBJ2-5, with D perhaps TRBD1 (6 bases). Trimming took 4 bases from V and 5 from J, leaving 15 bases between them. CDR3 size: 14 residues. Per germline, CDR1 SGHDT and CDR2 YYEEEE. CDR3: CASSDWTVGETQYF. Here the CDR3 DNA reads TGTGCCAGCAGCGATTGGACAGTCGGGGAGACCCAGTACTTC.

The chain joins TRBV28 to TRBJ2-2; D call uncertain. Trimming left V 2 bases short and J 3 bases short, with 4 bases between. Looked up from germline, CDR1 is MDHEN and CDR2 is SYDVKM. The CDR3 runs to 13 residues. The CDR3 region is CASSLLDTGELFF. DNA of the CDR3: TGTGCCAGCAGTTTACTTGACACCGGGGAGCTGTTTTTT. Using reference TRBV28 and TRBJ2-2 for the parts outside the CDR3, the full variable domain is DVKVTQSSRYLVKRTGEKVFLECVQDMDHENMFWYRQDPGLGLRLIYFSYDVKMKEKGDIPEGYSVSREKKERFSLILESASTNQTSMYLCASSLLDTGELFFGEGSRLTVL.

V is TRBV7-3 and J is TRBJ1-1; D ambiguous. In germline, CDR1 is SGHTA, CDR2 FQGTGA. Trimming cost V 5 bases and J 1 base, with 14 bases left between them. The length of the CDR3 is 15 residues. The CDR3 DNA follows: TGTGCCAGCAGCCCGAGAGGCCAGCCGAACACTGAAGCTTTCTTT. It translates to CASSPRGQPNTEAFF.

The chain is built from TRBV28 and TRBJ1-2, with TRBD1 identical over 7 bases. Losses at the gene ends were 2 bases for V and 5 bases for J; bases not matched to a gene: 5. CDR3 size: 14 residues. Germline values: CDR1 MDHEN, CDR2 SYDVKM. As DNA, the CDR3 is TGTGCCAGCAGTTTAGGACAGGTCATTTATGGCTACACCTTC. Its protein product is CASSLGQVIYGYTF.

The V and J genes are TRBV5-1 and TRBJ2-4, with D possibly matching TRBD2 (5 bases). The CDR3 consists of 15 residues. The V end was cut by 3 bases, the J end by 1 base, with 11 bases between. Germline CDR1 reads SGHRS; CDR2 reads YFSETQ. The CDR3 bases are TGCGCCAGCAGCTCTCCTGGGGAGGCCAAAAACATTCAGTACTTC. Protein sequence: CASSSPGEAKNIQYF.

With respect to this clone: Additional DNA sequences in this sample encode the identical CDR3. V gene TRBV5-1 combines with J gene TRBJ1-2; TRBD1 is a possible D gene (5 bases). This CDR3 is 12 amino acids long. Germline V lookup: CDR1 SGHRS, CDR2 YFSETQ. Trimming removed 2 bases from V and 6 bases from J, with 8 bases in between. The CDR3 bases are TGCGCCAGCAGCTTAGGACAAGATGGCTACACCTTC. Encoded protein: CASSLGQDGYTF.

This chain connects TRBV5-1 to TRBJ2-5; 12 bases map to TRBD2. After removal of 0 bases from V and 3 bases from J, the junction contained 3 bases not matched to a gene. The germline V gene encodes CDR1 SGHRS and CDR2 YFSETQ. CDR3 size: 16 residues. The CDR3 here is CASSLGSSGREETQYF. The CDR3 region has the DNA TGCGCCAGCAGCTTGGGGTCTAGCGGGAGGGAAGAGACCCAGTACTTC.

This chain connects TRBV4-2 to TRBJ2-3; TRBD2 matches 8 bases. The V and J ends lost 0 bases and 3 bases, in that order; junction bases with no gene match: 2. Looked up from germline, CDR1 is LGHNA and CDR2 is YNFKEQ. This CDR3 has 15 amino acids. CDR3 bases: TGTGCCAGCAGCCAAGATCCTAGCGGGACAGATACGCAGTATTTT. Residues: CASSQDPSGTDTQYF.

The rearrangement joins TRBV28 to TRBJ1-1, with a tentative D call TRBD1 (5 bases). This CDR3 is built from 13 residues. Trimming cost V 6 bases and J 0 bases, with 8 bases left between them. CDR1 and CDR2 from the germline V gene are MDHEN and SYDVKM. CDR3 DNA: TGTGCCAGCAGCAAGACAGTGAACACTGAAGCTTTCTTT. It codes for CASSKTVNTEAFF.

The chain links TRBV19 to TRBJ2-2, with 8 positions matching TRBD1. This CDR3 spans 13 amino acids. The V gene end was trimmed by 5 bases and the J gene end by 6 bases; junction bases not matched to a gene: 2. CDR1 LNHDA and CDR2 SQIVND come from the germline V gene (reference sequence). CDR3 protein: CASSQQGAGELFF. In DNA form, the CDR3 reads TGTGCCAGTAGTCAACAGGGGGCCGGGGAGCTGTTTTTT.

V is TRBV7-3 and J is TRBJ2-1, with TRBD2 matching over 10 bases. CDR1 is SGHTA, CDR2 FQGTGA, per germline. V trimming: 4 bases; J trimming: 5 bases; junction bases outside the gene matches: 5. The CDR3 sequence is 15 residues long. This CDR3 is CASSSGLAVDNEQFF. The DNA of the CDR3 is TGTGCCAGCAGCTCCGGACTAGCGGTGGACAATGAGCAGTTCTTC.